This T cell receptor (beta chain) originates from a study of shared clonotypes between healthy human individuals. About the study: Used for every donor were three CD4 naive, three CD4 memory, two CD8 naive and one CD8 memory plate.

Those who donated were healthy HIV-negative adults, with no recent acute infections or vaccinations reported. Per the germline V gene, CDR1 is SGHVS and CDR2 is FNYEAQ. The junction had 11 bases not matched to a gene; V was cut back by 2 bases and J by 5 bases. The CDR3 loop spans 17 amino acids. Every immunoSEQ plate was one replicate of a subset's evenly spread DNA. Method: immunoSEQ multiplex PCR; TCRdb's copy keeps in-frame clones and lacks some. This sample carries about 600,000 clones, 95% to 98% of them seen once, and the ten largest clones take about 0.057%. The clonotype comes from a woman aged 25 to 39 in good health. The chain links TRBV7-6 to TRBJ2-2, with 7 positions matching TRBD1. Sequencing input: naive CD4+ T cells sorted from blood. Sample subset: CD45RA+ positively selected. The CDR3 coding sequence is TGTGCCAGCAGCTTATGGAACAGGGGATCGGGGACCGGGGAGCTGTTTTTT. It is translated as CASSLWNRGSGTGELFF.